Listed here are 9 T cell receptor beta chains from one sample, sequenced in a study of cytomegalovirus exposure and HLA in healthy donors. Some clones are missing from TCRdb's copy, which holds only in-frame ones; the method was immunoSEQ multiplex PCR. The profile shows around 160,000 clones, around 81% of them singletons. The sequenced sample consisted of PBMCs. These receptor sequences come from a man younger than 45 in good health and CMV-seropositive.

The chain uses TRBV2 and TRBJ1-1; D perhaps matches TRBD1 (5 bases). This CDR3 has 15 residues. Germline assignment: CDR1 SNHLY and CDR2 FYNNEI. Trimming took off 2 bases at V and 5 bases at J, with 15 bases between the two ends. The CDR3 protein is CASSERPRVATEAFF. The CDR3 DNA sequence: TGTGCCAGCAGTGAACGCCCCAGGGTTGCGACTGAAGCTTTCTTT.

The chain has TRBV18 and TRBJ2-7, with a weak D call TRBD2 (5 bases). Deletions cut 2 bases from V and 2 bases from J, with 10 bases between. The CDR3 spans 14 residues. CDR1 and CDR2 from the germline V gene are KGHSH and LQKENI. CDR3 amino acids: CASSPVPGTYEQYF. CDR3 coding DNA: TGTGCCAGCTCACCAGTTCCCGGGACCTACGAGCAGTACTTC.

V and J are TRBV15 and TRBJ2-5, with TRBD2 as a possible D gene (6 bases). This CDR3 comprises 14 residues. Germline lookup yields CDR1 LNHNV and CDR2 YYDKDF (reference sequence). Trimming took 8 bases from V and 4 from J, leaving 17 bases between them. In DNA, the CDR3 is TGTGCCACCGGCCGGGGCGGGGTACGAGAGACCCAGTACTTC. It translates to CATGRGGVRETQYF.

This chain joins TRBV4-3 and TRBJ2-3; 10 nucleotides agree with TRBD2. This CDR3 comprises 18 residues. V shed 3 bases, J shed 1 base, and the junction held 10 bases outside the gene matches. The germline V gene encodes CDR1 LGHNA and CDR2 YSLEER. CDR3 coding DNA: TGCGCCAGCAGCCATCGGCTAGCGGGGGTGGGGGGCACAGATACGCAGTATTTT. It translates to CASSHRLAGVGGTDTQYF.

This chain links TRBV11-2 with TRBJ1-1, with D possibly matching TRBD1 (6 bases). The germline V and J ends were trimmed by 1 base and 5 bases, with 8 bases remaining between them. The germline gives CDR1 SGHAT, CDR2 FQNNGV. This CDR3 is 13 amino acids long. The CDR3 loop is CASSLGGRTEAFF. The CDR3 nucleotides are TGTGCCAGCAGCTTAGGGGGGCGGACTGAAGCTTTCTTT.

J is TRBJ2-7 and V is TRBV28; D may be TRBD1 (5 bases). The germline gives CDR1 MDHEN, CDR2 SYDVKM. This CDR3 has 17 residues. Trimming removed 8 bases at V and 0 bases at J, with 23 bases between. The CDR3 nucleotides read TGTGCCAGCTCCTCCCTCTCAGGGCCCTCGGCCTCCTACGAGCAGTACTTC. It translates to CASSSLSGPSASYEQYF. Filled out from reference TRBV28 and TRBJ2-7, the complete variable domain reads DVKVTQSSRYLVKRTGEKVFLECVQDMDHENMFWYRQDPGLGLRLIYFSYDVKMKEKGDIPEGYSVSREKKERFSLILESASTNQTSMYLCASSSLSGPSASYEQYFGPGTRLTVT.

This clone has more than one count but fewer than ten. The gene calls are TRBV5-4 and TRBJ2-2; 12 bases are a match to TRBD2. The J segment lost 0 bases and the V segment lost 2 bases, leaving 2 bases of the junction unmatched. In germline, CDR1 is SGHNT, CDR2 YYREEE (reference sequence). The CDR3 is made up of 17 amino acids. The CDR3 DNA reads TGTGCCAGCAGCTTTACTAGCGGGGGGACGAACACCGGGGAGCTGTTTTTT. Its protein is CASSFTSGGTNTGELFF.

The chain recombines TRBV25-1 with TRBJ2-2; no reliable D call. Germline CDR1 MGHDK, CDR2 SYGVNS. Trimming removed 3 bases from V and 2 bases from J, with 4 bases in between. The CDR3 spans 13 residues. The CDR3 nucleotides read TGTGCCAGCAGTGAGTCTAACACCGGGGAGCTGTTTTTT. Encoded protein: CASSESNTGELFF.

A single count supports this clone. The chain couples TRBV27 to TRBJ2-4; D is possibly TRBD1 (6 bases). Looked up from germline, CDR1 is MNHEY and CDR2 is SMNVEV (reference sequence). The CDR3 is made up of 13 amino acids. Trimming cost V 6 bases and J 5 bases, with 11 bases left between them. CDR3 amino acids: CASSLYRENIQYF. CDR3 bases: TGTGCCAGCAGCCTCTACAGGGAAAACATTCAGTACTTC.